This T cell receptor beta chain comes out of a study of T cells after yellow fever vaccination. Overall study results and limits: Sorted repertoires could include abundant contaminating clonotypes from bulk cells.

MiXCR was run by TCRdb on the 5' RACE reads, yielding one entry per CDR3 protein. The sample has roughly 330,000 distinct CDR3 sequences, 6.8% seen once; the top ten hold over 15%. This clonotype was counted only a few times. As yet, its antigen is unknown. The CDR3 is made up of 15 amino acids. V lost 7 bases, J lost 8 bases, and 18 bases lay in between. The germline gives CDR1 MNHNS, CDR2 SASEGT. The chain employs TRBV6-1 and TRBJ1-6; D not resolved. The origin of this receptor is a man between 18 and 29 years old who received the YFV17D yellow fever vaccine. The sequencing here drew on PBMCs, taken roughly 46 days after the first yellow fever vaccination. The CDR3 region is CASTERVLRDSPLHF. The DNA of the CDR3 is TGTGCCAGCACCGAAAGGGTACTCCGGGATTCACCCCTCCACTTT.